The next 29 T cell receptor beta chains were all read from a single sample in a study of response to subunit inactivated influenza vaccine. One entry per CDR3 protein, called by TCRdb with MiXCR from the RT-PCR reads. This table holds around 480,000 distinct CDR3 sequences, roughly 9.7% found once. This specimen was PBMCs from blood, taken roughly 47 days after vaccination. These TCRs come from a man in his fifties who received an inactivated influenza vaccine.

The rearrangement joins TRBV11-2 to TRBJ2-2; perhaps D is TRBD1 or TRBD2 (5 bases each). This CDR3 is built from 13 residues. Trimming shortened V by 5 bases and J by 7 bases, and 11 bases separated the two germline ends. CDR1 is SGHAT and CDR2 is FQNNGV in the germline V gene. CDR3 sequence (DNA): TGTGCCAGCAGCCCTGGGACGGTCGGGGAGCTGTTTTTT. Translated: CASSPGTVGELFF. Drawing the rest from reference TRBV11-2 and TRBJ2-2, the complete variable domain is EAGVAQSPRYKIIEKRQSVAFWCNPISGHATLYWYQQILGQGPKLLIQFQNNGVVDDSQLPKDRFSAERLKGVDSTLKIQPAKLEDSAVYLCASSPGTVGELFFGEGSRLTVL.

This clonotype has more than one count but fewer than ten. This rearrangement joins TRBV11-2 to TRBJ2-7; D is undetermined. CDR1 and CDR2 (germline): SGHAT, FQNNGV. This CDR3 contains 13 residues. Trimming pared 6 bases from V and 5 bases from J, leaving 14 bases between. DNA of the CDR3: TGTGCCAGCAGGACATGGGGTAGCCACGAGCAGTACTTC. It translates to CASRTWGSHEQYF.

There are many counts of this clonotype. The chain recombines TRBV5-1 with TRBJ2-2; D not certain. V was pared by 1 base and J by 0 bases, with 10 bases between. The CDR3 has 16 residues. Per the germline V gene, CDR1 is SGHRS and CDR2 is YFSETQ. CDR3 coding DNA: TGCGCCAGCAGCTTGTATAACCCCACGAACACCGGGGAGCTGTTTTTT. Translating gives CASSLYNPTNTGELFF.

This rearrangement joins TRBV6-2 or TRBV6-3 to TRBJ2-1, with 13 bases fitting TRBD2. The germline V gene has CDR1 MNHEY and CDR2 SVGEGT. The junction had 6 bases not matched to a gene; V was cut back by 6 bases and J by 1 base. The length of the CDR3 is 17 residues. The CDR3 DNA reads as TGTGCCAGCAGGGGACTAGCGGGAATTGGGTCCTACAATGAGCAGTTCTTC. The encoded protein is CASRGLAGIGSYNEQFF.

The rearrangement links TRBV20-1 to TRBJ2-1; TRBD2 agrees at 9 bases. Germline V gives CDR1 DFQATT, CDR2 SNEGSKA (reference sequence). Trimming took 3 bases from V and 10 from J; bases not matched to a gene: 4. The CDR3 totals 12 residues. CDR3 nucleotide sequence: TGCAGTGCTAGGGGACTAGCAGGGGAGCAGTTCTTC. It codes for CSARGLAGEQFF.

V gene TRBV20-1 combines with J gene TRBJ2-3; 12 bases match TRBD2. CDR1 and CDR2 (germline): DFQATT, SNEGSKA (reference sequence). The junction had 11 bases not matched to a gene; V was cut back by 6 bases and J by 7 bases. The CDR3 covers 15 residues. CDR3 nucleotide sequence: TGCAGTGCCGAGAACCTAGCGGGAGGGCTAAATACGCAGTATTTT. This encodes CSAENLAGGLNTQYF.

The chain couples TRBV6-2 or TRBV6-3 to TRBJ2-7; possible D gene TRBD2, 5 bases. The CDR3 is made up of 15 amino acids. V was clipped by 5 bases and J by 3 bases, with 17 bases between them. CDR1 is MNHEY and CDR2 is SVGEGT in the germline V gene. The CDR3 DNA sequence: TGTGCCAGCAGTCAGTCCCTAGACTATATCTACGAGCAGTACTTC. Protein sequence: CASSQSLDYIYEQYF.

The J gene is TRBJ1-6, the V gene TRBV12-3 or TRBV12-4, with no clear D. CDR3 length: 15 residues. V was trimmed by 1 base and J by 14 bases, leaving 18 bases between them. CDR3 protein: CASSLGLTTVESLHF. CDR3 in DNA: TGTGCCAGCAGTTTAGGCCTGACGACTGTGGAGTCCCTCCACTTT.

This clonotype was counted only a few times. The gene calls are TRBV10-3 and TRBJ2-7, with D perhaps matching TRBD1 (7 bases). Trimming stripped 6 bases from V and 7 bases from J, with 13 bases between. This CDR3 has 12 residues. In germline, CDR1 is ENHRY, CDR2 SYGVKD. The CDR3 sequence is CAISSTGREQYF. The CDR3 DNA reads as TGTGCCATCAGCTCGACAGGGAGGGAGCAGTACTTC.

This chain links TRBV29-1 with TRBJ2-7; D is perhaps TRBD2 (5 bases). Per the germline V gene, CDR1 is SQVTM and CDR2 is ANQGSEA. The V end lost 2 bases, the J end lost 3 bases, and 11 bases lay between the germline ends. The CDR3 totals 13 residues. CDR3 region: CSVETEANYEQYF. In DNA, the CDR3 is TGCAGCGTTGAAACGGAGGCTAACTACGAGCAGTACTTC.

This chain joins TRBV7-2 and TRBJ2-5; 10 bases agree with TRBD2. Germline assignment: CDR1 SGHTA and CDR2 FQGNSA. V dropped 3 bases and J dropped 5; count of bases not matched to a gene: 9. The CDR3 sequence is 16 residues long. The CDR3 bases are TGTGCCAGCAGCTTCCAAACTAGCGGGGTCATGGAGACCCAGTACTTC. The encoded protein is CASSFQTSGVMETQYF.

The chain carries TRBV7-2 and TRBJ2-1; the D gene could be TRBD1 or TRBD2 (5 bases each). In germline, CDR1 is SGHTA, CDR2 FQGNSA. CDR3 length: 15 amino acids. Trimming took off 0 bases at V and 8 bases at J, with 14 bases between the two ends. The CDR3 DNA is TGTGCCAGCAGCTTAGCCGGAACCCGGGGCTATGAGCAGTTCTTC. It encodes CASSLAGTRGYEQFF.

This chain uses TRBV7-9 with TRBJ2-5; D call uncertain. V was trimmed by 7 bases and J by 3 bases, leaving 6 bases between them. CDR1 SEHNR and CDR2 FQNEAQ come from the germline V gene (reference sequence). The CDR3 covers 11 residues. CDR3: CASNSKETQYF. The CDR3 region has the DNA TGTGCCAGCAACTCTAAAGAGACCCAGTACTTC.

The genes are TRBV6-5 and TRBJ2-1; possibly TRBD2 for D (5 bases). The ends were cut back, 5 bases at V and 0 bases at J, with 17 bases in the middle. CDR1 is MNHEY and CDR2 is SVGAGI in the germline V gene. The CDR3 is made up of 17 amino acids. This chain's CDR3 is CASSNTSTGSSYNEQFF. CDR3 bases: TGTGCCAGCAGTAACACATCCACTGGGAGCTCCTACAATGAGCAGTTCTTC.

The chain joins TRBV7-6 to TRBJ2-3; 7 bases map to TRBD2. CDR3 length: 16 residues. Germline V CDR1 and CDR2: SGHVS, FNYEAQ. V lost 5 bases, J lost 2 bases, and 10 bases stayed unmatched. Here the CDR3 DNA reads TGTGCCAGCAGCCCCCGGAGGACTAGTCTCACAGATACGCAGTATTTT. Protein: CASSPRRTSLTDTQYF.

This clonotype was recorded a few times. The V and J genes are TRBV6-2 or TRBV6-3 and TRBJ2-1; 14 bases line up with TRBD2. The CDR3 has 15 residues. V was clipped by 6 bases and J by 7 bases; unmatched bases: 5. Germline CDR1 is MNHEY and CDR2 is SVGEGT. For the CDR3, the DNA is TGTGCCAGCAGGACTAGCGGGGGGGCTCGGAATGAGCAGTTCTTC. Its translation: CASRTSGGARNEQFF.

V gene TRBV5-6 combines with J gene TRBJ2-7, with a possible D match to TRBD1 (5 bases). Germline-derived CDR1 and CDR2 are SGHDT and YYEEEE. Between the trimmed V and J ends, which lost 6 bases and 1 base, there was a span of 14 bases. CDR3 length: 14 residues. The CDR3 DNA reads as TGTGCCAGCAACCAAGGGGCGGCATCCTACGAGCAGTACTTC. This translates into CASNQGAASYEQYF.

The chain uses TRBV24-1 and TRBJ2-1; 9 bases agree with TRBD2. J lost 0 bases, V lost 4 bases, and 12 bases had no gene match. The germline V gene encodes CDR1 KGHDR and CDR2 SFDVKD. This CDR3 is 19 amino acids long. CDR3 protein: CATSDASTLAGGSYNEQFF. In DNA form, the CDR3 reads TGTGCCACCAGTGACGCCTCAACACTAGCGGGCGGCTCCTACAATGAGCAGTTCTTC.

This chain joins TRBV7-9 and TRBJ2-7; the D gene is possibly TRBD2 (5 bases). CDR1 is SEHNR and CDR2 is FQNEAQ in the germline V gene (reference sequence). The CDR3 is 14 residues long. V was clipped by 5 bases and J by 3 bases, with 14 bases between them. The CDR3 spells CASSPAERSYEQYF. The CDR3 DNA reads as TGTGCCAGCAGCCCCGCCGAGCGGAGCTACGAGCAGTACTTC.

In this sample, this clonotype turned up a few times. This chain uses TRBV7-9 with TRBJ2-1, with a possible D match to TRBD2 (5 bases). This CDR3 comprises 16 residues. Germline V gives CDR1 SEHNR, CDR2 FQNEAQ (reference sequence). V lost 5 bases, J lost 1 base, and 15 bases lay in between. Here the CDR3 DNA reads TGTGCCAGCAGCCGAGAATTGGGAGCATCCTACAATGAGCAGTTCTTC. This encodes CASSRELGASYNEQFF.

This clonotype was seen a handful of times. The CDR3, as DNA: TGCGCCAGCAGCAACACAGGGGTCCAAGAGACCCAGTACTTC. This translates into CASSNTGVQETQYF. V and J are TRBV5-1 and TRBJ2-5; 7 positions match TRBD1. Per the germline V gene, CDR1 is SGHRS and CDR2 is YFSETQ. Losses at the gene ends were 4 bases for V and 1 base for J; bases not matched to a gene: 4. This CDR3 is 14 amino acids long.

The CDR3 spells CASSLEEPEAFF. CDR3 bases: TGTGCCAGCAGCTTAGAGGAACCTGAAGCTTTCTTT. The genes are TRBV7-9 and TRBJ1-1; D is unclear. The V end was cut by 1 base, the J end by 6 bases, with 6 bases between. The CDR3 totals 12 residues. CDR1 and CDR2 (germline): SEHNR, FQNEAQ (reference sequence).

In this sample, this clonotype turned up a few times. V and J are TRBV6-5 and TRBJ1-5; D call uncertain. The V and J ends lost 0 bases and 0 bases respectively, with 9 bases between them. Germline CDR1 and CDR2: MNHEY and SVGAGI. The CDR3 length is 16 residues. CDR3 protein: CASSYSNPYSNQPQHF. Written as DNA, the CDR3 is TGTGCCAGCAGTTACTCGAACCCGTATAGCAATCAGCCCCAGCATTTT.

This clonotype turned up a few times. The J gene is TRBJ1-1, the V gene TRBV28, with D possibly matching TRBD1 (5 bases). Trimming left V 5 bases short and J 0 bases short, with 13 bases between. This CDR3 comprises 15 residues. Germline V CDR1 and CDR2: MDHEN, SYDVKM. CDR3 sequence reads: CASSAPRGMNTEAFF. CDR3 nucleotide sequence: TGTGCCAGCAGTGCCCCCCGGGGCATGAACACTGAAGCTTTCTTT.

In its sample, this clonotype was seen a few times. The chain couples TRBV18 to TRBJ2-3; D unclear. Looked up from germline, CDR1 is KGHSH and CDR2 is LQKENI. The CDR3 contains 17 residues. V was pared by 1 base and J by 2 bases, with 16 bases between. The CDR3 region has the DNA TGTGCCAGCTCACCACTAGCAGGTGGCAGTCTCACAGATACGCAGTATTTT. This sequence encodes CASSPLAGGSLTDTQYF.

This clonotype was seen at least ten times. V and J are TRBV11-2 and TRBJ2-3, with D perhaps given as TRBD1 or TRBD2 (6 bases each). The CDR3 loop spans 14 amino acids. V was shortened by 4 bases and J by 4 bases, with 12 bases between the two germline ends. Germline V gene lookup returns CDR1 SGHAT and CDR2 FQNNGV. CDR3 nucleotide sequence: TGTGCCAGCAGCTGGAGGGGGGCGGCAGATACGCAGTATTTT. It yields the protein CASSWRGAADTQYF.

The chain employs TRBV20-1 and TRBJ2-7; D gene unclear. Germline CDR1 is DFQATT and CDR2 is SNEGSKA (reference sequence). The CDR3 totals 13 residues. With 3 bases removed from V and 0 bases from J, the gap between germline ends came to 9 bases. CDR3 sequence reads: CSARVPSSYEQYF. In DNA form, the CDR3 reads TGCAGTGCTAGGGTCCCGAGCTCCTACGAGCAGTACTTC.

This clonotype was seen many times. This sequence joins TRBV20-1 and TRBJ2-7; 7 bases agree with TRBD2. Germline CDR1 reads DFQATT; CDR2 reads SNEGSKA (reference sequence). Trimming took 1 base from V and 7 from J; bases not matched to a gene: 4. The CDR3 is 12 amino acids. The CDR3 here is CSARVAAGEQYF. CDR3 sequence (DNA): TGCAGTGCTAGAGTCGCAGCGGGAGAGCAGTACTTC.

In its sample, this clonotype was seen a few times. The V call is TRBV20-1, the J call TRBJ2-3; D is ambiguous. The CDR3 extends over 14 amino acids. V lost 4 bases to trimming and J lost 2 bases, with 13 bases between them. Germline loops: CDR1 DFQATT, CDR2 SNEGSKA (reference sequence). CDR3 nucleotides: TGCAGTGCTATCGCGGTAACCAACACAGATACGCAGTATTTT. The encoded protein is CSAIAVTNTDTQYF.